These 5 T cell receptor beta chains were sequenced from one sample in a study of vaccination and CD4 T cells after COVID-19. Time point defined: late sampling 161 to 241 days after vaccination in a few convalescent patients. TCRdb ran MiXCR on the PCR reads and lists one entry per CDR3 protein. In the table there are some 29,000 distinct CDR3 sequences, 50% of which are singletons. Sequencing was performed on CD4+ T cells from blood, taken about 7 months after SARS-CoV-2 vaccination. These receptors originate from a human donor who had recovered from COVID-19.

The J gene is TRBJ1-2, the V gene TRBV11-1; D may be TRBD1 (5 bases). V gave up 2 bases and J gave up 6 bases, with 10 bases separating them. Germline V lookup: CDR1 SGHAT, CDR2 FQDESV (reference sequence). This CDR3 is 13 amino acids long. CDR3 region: CASSLFREHGYTF. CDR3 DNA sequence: TGTGCCAGCAGCTTATTCAGGGAGCATGGCTACACCTTC.

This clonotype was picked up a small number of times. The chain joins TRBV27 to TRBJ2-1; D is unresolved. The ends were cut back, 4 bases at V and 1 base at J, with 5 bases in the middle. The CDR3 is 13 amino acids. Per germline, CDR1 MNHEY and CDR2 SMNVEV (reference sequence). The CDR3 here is CASSWGSYNEQFF. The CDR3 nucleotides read TGTGCCAGCAGTTGGGGTTCCTACAATGAGCAGTTCTTC.

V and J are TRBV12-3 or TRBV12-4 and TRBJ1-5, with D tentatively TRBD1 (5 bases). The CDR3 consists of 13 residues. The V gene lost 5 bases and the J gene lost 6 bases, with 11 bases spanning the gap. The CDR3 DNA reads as TGTGCCAGCAGTAGCCAGGGAGGTCAGCCCCAGCATTTT. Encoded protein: CASSSQGGQPQHF.

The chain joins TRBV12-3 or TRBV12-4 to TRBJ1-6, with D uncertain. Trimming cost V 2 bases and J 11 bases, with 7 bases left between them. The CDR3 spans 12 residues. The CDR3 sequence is CASSLTLAPLHF. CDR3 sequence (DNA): TGTGCCAGCAGTTTAACCCTGGCACCCCTCCACTTT.

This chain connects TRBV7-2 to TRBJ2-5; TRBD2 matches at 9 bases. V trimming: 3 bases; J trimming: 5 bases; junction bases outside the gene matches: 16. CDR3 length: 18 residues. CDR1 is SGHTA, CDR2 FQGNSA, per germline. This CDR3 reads CASSFPGFERGAGETQYF. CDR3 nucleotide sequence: TGTGCCAGCAGCTTCCCCGGGTTTGAGCGGGGGGCGGGGGAGACCCAGTACTTC.